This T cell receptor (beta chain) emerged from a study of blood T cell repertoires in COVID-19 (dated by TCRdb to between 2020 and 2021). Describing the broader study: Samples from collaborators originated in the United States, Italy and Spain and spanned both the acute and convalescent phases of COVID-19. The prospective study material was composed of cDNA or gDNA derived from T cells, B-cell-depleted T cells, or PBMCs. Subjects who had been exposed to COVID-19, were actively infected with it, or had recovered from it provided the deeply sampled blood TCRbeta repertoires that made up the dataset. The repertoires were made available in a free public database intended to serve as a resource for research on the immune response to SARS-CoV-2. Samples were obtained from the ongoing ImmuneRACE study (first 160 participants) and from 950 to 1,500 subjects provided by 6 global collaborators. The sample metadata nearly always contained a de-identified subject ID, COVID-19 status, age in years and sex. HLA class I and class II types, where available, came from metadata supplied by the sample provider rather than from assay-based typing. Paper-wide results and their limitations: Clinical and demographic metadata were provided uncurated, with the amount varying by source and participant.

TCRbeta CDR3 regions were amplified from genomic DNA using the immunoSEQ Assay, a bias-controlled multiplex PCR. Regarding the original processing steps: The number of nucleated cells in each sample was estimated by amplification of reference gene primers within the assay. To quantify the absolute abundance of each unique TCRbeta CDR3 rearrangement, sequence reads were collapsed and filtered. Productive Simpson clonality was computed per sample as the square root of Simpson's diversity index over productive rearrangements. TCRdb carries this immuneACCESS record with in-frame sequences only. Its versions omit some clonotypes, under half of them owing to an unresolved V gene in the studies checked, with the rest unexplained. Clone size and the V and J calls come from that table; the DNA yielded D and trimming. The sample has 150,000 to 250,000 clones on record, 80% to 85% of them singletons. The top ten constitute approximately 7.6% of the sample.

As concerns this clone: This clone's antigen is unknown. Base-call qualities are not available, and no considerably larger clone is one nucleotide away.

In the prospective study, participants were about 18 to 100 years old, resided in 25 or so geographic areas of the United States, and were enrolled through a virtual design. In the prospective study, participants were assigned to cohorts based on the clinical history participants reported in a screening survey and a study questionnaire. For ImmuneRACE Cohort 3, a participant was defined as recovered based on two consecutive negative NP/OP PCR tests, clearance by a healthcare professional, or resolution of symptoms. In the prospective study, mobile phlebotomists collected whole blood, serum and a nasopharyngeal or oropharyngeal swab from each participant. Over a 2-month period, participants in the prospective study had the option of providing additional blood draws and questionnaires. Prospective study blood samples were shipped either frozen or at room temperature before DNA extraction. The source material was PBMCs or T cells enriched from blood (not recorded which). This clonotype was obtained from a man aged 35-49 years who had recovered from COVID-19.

The bases are TGTGCCAGCAGCCAAGTAAGCGGGCTGGGTGAAGCTTTCTTT. It specifies CASSQVSGLGEAFF. The sequence joins TRBV14 to TRBJ1-1; no D gene call is confident. Reading the germline V gene gives CDR1 SGHDN and CDR2 FVKESK. At the junction V is shortened by 1 base and J by 7 bases, with 13 bases in between. The CDR3 sequence holds 14 residues, the cysteine and phenylalanine included. Here the CDR3 DNA is all that survives: 42 bases in frame from base 1.